This T cell receptor (beta chain) was retrieved from a study of blood T cell repertoires in COVID-19. Source study methods: Amplified reference gene primers provided the basis for estimating nucleated cell counts. Using immunoSEQ multiplex PCR, the repertoire was profiled, and TCRdb retains in-frame clones only, with some absent. V and J calls and clone size come straight from that table; D and trimming were deduced from the DNA. The repertoire has about 150,000 clones, approximately 84% of them found once; the top ten carry roughly an eighth. Trimming pared 6 bases from V and 8 bases from J, leaving 13 bases between. Germline V gene lookup returns CDR1 DFQATT and CDR2 SNEGSKA (reference sequence). This CDR3 is 11 amino acids long.

This chain joins TRBV20-1 and TRBJ1-2; D remains ambiguous. Sequences were obtained from peripheral blood. The sequence derives from a man younger than 35 with active or convalescent COVID-19. CDR3 sequence: CSAPIAQGYTF. CDR3 nucleotides: TGCAGTGCACCGATAGCCCAGGGCTACACCTTC.